This T cell receptor (beta chain) is from a study of T cells in Graves' hyperthyroidism and ophthalmopathy. Many counts were recorded for this clonotype. Every diagnosis used clinical symptoms, serum thyroxine and TRAb, thyroid ultrasound and orbital computed tomography. RNA transcripts gave rise to amplified TCR beta CDR3 regions. The HTBI set primed first-round TCR CDR3 RT-PCR. TCRdb reprocessed the multiplex PCR reads via MiXCR and lists one record per CDR3 protein. The sample lists around 280,000 distinct CDR3 sequences; more than 10% were seen once. Per the germline V gene, CDR1 is SGHDN and CDR2 is FVKESK. The CDR3 totals 14 residues. V lost 0 bases and J lost 4, with 10 bases in between.

The chain couples TRBV14 to TRBJ2-7; D call uncertain. The receptor's source is a woman under 40 with Graves' hyperthyroidism that later progressed to Graves' ophthalmopathy. The sample comprised blood. This chain's CDR3 is CASSQDYSPYEQYF. In DNA, the CDR3 is TGTGCCAGCAGCCAAGATTACTCCCCGTACGAGCAGTACTTC.